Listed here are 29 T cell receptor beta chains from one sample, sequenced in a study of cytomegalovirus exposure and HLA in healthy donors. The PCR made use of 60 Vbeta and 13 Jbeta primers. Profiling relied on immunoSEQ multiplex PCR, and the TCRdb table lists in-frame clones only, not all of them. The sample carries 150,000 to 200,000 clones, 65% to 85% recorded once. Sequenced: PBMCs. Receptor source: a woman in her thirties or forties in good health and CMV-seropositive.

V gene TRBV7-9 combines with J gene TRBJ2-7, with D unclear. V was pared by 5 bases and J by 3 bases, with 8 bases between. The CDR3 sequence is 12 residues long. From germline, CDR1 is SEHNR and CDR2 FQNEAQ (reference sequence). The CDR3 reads CASSPCYYEQYF. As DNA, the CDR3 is TGTGCCAGCAGCCCTTGCTACTACGAGCAGTACTTC.

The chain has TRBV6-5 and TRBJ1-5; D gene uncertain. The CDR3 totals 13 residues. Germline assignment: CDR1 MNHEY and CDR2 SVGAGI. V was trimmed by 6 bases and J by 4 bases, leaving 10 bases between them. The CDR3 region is CASSFRSNQPQHF. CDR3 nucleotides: TGTGCCAGCAGCTTTAGGAGTAATCAGCCCCAGCATTTT.

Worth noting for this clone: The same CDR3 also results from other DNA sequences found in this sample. The CDR3 protein is CASSVEGGSTDTQYF. As DNA, the CDR3 is TGTGCCAGCAGCGTAGAGGGAGGGAGTACAGATACGCAGTATTTT. This chain connects TRBV9 to TRBJ2-3; TRBD2 matches 7 bases. The CDR3 has 15 amino acids. Germline assignment: CDR1 SGDLS and CDR2 YYNGEE. J lost 3 bases, V lost 0 bases, and 4 bases had no gene match.

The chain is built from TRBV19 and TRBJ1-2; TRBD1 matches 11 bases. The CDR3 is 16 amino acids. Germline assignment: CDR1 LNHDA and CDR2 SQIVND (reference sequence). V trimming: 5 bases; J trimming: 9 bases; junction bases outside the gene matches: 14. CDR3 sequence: CASSPRTGGPAFSYTF. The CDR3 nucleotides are TGTGCCAGTAGTCCCCGGACAGGGGGCCCTGCTTTTAGCTACACCTTC.

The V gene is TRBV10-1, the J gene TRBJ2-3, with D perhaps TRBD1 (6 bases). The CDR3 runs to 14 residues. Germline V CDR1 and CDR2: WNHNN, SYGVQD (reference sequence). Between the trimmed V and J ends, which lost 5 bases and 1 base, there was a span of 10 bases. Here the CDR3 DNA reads TGCGCCAGCAGTCGAGGGGGAGGCACAGATACGCAGTATTTT. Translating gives CASSRGGGTDTQYF.

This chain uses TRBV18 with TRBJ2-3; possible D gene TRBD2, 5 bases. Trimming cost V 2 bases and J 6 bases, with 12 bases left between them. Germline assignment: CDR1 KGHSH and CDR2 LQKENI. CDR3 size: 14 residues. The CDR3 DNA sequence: TGTGCCAGCTCACCAGGGTTGGCGGGTGATACGCAGTATTTT. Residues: CASSPGLAGDTQYF.

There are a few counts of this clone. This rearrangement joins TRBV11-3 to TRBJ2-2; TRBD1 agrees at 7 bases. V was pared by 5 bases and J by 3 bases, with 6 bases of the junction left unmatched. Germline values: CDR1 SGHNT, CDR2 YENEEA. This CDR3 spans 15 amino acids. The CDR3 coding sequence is TGTGCCAGCAGCCGAGGGGGCAAGGACACCGGGGAGCTGTTTTTT. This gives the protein CASSRGGKDTGELFF.

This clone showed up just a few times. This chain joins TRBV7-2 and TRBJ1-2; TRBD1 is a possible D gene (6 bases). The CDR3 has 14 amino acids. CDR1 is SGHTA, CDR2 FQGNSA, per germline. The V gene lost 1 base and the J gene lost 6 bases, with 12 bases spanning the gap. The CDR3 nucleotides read TGTGCCAGCAGCTTAGTAGCTGGGGGCAATGGCTACACCTTC. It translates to CASSLVAGGNGYTF. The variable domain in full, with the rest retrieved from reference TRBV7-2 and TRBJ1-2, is GAGVSQSPSNKVTEKGKDVELRCDPISGHTALYWYRQSLGQGLEFLIYFQGNSAPDKSGLPSDRFSAERTGGSVSTLTIQRTQQEDSAVYLCASSLVAGGNGYTFGSGTRLTVV.

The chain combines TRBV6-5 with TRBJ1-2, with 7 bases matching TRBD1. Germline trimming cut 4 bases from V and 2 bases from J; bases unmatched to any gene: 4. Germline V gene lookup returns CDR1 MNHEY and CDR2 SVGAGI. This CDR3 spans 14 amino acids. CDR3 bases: TGTGCCAGCAGTTCTCCGGACAGGAACTATGGCTACACCTTC. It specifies CASSSPDRNYGYTF.

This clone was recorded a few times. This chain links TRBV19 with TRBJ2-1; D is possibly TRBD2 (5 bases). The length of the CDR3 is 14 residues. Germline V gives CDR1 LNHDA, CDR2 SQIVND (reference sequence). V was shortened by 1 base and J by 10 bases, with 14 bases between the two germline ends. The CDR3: CASSIVISREEQFF. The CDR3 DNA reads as TGTGCCAGTAGTATAGTCATTAGTCGGGAAGAGCAGTTCTTC.

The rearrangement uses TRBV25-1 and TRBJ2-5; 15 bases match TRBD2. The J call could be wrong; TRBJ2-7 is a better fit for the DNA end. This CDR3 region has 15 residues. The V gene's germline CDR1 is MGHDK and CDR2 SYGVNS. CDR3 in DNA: TGTGCCAGCAGTGAAAGGGGACTAGCGGGGGGCGAGCAGTACTTC. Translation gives CASSERGLAGGEQYF.

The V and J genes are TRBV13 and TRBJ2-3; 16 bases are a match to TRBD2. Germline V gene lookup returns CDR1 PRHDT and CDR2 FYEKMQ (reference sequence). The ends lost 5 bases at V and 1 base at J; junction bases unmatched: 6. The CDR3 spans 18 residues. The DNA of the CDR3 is TGTGCCAGCAGCCCTGGGACTAGCGGGGGGGGCGGCACAGATACGCAGTATTTT. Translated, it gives CASSPGTSGGGGTDTQYF.

CDR3 coding DNA: TGCGCCAGCAGCTTGGCCCGTAATTCACCCCTCCACTTT. As protein: CASSLARNSPLHF. This chain joins TRBV5-1 and TRBJ1-6, with no clear D. The CDR3 totals 13 residues. Trimming took 0 bases from V and 6 from J, leaving 4 bases between them. The germline V gene encodes CDR1 SGHRS and CDR2 YFSETQ. Full variable domain (rest looked up from reference TRBV5-1 and TRBJ1-6): KAGVTQTPRYLIKTRGQQVTLSCSPISGHRSVSWYQQTPGQGLQFLFEYFSETQRNKGNFPGRFSGRQFSNSRSEMNVSTLELGDSALYLCASSLARNSPLHFGNGTRLTVT.

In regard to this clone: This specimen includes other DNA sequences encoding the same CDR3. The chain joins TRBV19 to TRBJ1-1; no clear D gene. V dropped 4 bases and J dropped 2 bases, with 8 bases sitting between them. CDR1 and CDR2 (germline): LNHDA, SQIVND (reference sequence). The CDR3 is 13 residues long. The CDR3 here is CASSRTGNTEAFF. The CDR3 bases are TGTGCCAGTAGTAGGACTGGAAACACTGAAGCTTTCTTT.

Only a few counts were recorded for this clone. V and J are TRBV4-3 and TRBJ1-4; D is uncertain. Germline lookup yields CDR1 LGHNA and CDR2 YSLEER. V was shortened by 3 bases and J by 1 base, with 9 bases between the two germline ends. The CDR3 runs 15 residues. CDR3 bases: TGCGCCAGCAGCCACCAGACGGGAACTAATGAAAAACTGTTTTTT. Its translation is CASSHQTGTNEKLFF.

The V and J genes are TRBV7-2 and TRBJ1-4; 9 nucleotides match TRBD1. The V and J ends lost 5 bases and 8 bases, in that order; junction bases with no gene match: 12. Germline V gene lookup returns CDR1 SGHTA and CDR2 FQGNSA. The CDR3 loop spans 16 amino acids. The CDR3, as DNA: TGTGCCAGCAGCCCGGGGGCCGGGACAGGGATGGAAAAACTGTTTTTT. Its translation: CASSPGAGTGMEKLFF.

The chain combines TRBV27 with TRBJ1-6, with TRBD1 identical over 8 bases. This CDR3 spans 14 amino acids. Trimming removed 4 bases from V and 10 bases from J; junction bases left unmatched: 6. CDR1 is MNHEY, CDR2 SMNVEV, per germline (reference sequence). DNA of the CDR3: TGTGCCAGCAGTTCCCCAGGGGGCAGGTCACCCCTCCACTTT. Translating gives CASSSPGGRSPLHF.

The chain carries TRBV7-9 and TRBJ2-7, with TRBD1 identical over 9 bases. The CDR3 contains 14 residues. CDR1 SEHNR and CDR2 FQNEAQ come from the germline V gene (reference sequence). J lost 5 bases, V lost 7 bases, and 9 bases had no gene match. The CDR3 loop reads CASTTQGAQNEQYF. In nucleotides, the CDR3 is TGTGCCAGCACTACACAGGGGGCGCAGAACGAGCAGTACTTC.

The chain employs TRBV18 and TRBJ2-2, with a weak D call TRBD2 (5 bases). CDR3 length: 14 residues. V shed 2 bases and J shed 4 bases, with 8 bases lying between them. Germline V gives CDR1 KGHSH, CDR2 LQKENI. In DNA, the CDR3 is TGTGCCAGCTCACCAAAAGGGAGCACCGGGGAGCTGTTTTTT. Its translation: CASSPKGSTGELFF.

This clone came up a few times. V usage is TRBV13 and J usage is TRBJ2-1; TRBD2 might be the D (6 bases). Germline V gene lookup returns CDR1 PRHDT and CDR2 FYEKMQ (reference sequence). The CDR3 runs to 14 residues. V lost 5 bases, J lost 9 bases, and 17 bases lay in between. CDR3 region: CASSAAVAEGEQFF. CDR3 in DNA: TGTGCCAGCAGCGCAGCAGTGGCGGAGGGTGAGCAGTTCTTC.

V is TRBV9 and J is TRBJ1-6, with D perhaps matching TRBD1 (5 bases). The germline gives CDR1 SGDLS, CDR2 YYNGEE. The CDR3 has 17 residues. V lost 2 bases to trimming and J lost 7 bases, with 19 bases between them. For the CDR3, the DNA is TGTGCCAGCAGCGTGGACAATTGGTTACCAAGGAATTCACCCCTCCACTTT. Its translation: CASSVDNWLPRNSPLHF.

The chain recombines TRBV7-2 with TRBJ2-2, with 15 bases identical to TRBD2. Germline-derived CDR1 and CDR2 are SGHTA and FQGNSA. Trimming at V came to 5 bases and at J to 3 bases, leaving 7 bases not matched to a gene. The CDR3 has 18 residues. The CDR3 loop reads CASSGGLAGGGYTGELFF. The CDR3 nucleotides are TGTGCCAGCAGCGGCGGACTAGCGGGGGGGGGTTACACCGGGGAGCTGTTTTTT.

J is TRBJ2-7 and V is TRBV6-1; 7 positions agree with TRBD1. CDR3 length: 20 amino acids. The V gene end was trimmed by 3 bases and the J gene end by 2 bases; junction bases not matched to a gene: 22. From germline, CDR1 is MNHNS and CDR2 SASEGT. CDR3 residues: CASSDPRDRGNWVLTYEQYF. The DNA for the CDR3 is TGTGCCAGCAGTGATCCCCGGGACAGAGGGAACTGGGTCCTTACCTACGAGCAGTACTTC.

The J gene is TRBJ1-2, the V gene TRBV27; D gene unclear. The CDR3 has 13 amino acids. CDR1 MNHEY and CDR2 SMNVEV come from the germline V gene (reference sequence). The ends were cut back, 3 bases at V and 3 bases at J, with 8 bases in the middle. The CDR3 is CASSFRNHYGYTF. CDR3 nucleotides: TGTGCCAGCAGTTTCAGGAATCACTATGGCTACACCTTC.

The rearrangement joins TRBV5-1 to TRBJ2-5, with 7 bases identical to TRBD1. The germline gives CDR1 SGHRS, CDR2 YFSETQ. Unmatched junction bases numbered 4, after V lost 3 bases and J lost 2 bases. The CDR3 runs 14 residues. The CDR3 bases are TGCGCCAGCAGCTCCCTGGACAGGCAAGAGACCCAGTACTTC. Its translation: CASSSLDRQETQYF.

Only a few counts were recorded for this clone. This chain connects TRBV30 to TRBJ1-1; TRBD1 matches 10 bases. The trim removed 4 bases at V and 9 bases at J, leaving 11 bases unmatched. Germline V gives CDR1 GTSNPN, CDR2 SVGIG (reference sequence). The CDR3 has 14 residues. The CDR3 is CAWTEGGQGRKAFF. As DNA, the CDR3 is TGTGCCTGGACGGAAGGGGGACAGGGGAGGAAAGCTTTCTTT.

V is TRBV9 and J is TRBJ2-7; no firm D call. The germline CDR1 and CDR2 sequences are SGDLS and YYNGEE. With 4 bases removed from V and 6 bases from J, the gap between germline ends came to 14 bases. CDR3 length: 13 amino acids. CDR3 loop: CASSSYPGAEQYF. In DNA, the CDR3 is TGTGCCAGCAGCTCGTACCCCGGAGCCGAGCAGTACTTC.

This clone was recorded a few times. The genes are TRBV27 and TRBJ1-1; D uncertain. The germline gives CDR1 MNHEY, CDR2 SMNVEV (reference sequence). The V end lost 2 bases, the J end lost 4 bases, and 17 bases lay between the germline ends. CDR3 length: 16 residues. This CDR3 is CASSLEQEETGTEAFF. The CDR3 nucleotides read TGTGCCAGCAGTTTAGAGCAGGAGGAGACCGGCACTGAAGCTTTCTTT.

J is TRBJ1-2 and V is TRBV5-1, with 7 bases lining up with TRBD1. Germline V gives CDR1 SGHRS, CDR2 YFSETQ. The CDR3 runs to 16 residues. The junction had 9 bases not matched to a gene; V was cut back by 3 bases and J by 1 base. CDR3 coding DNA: TGCGCCAGCAGCTACTTCGGGACAGTGAATAACTATGGCTACACCTTC. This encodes CASSYFGTVNNYGYTF.